One sample yielded the 14 T cell receptor beta chains listed below, sequenced in a study of blood T cell repertoires in COVID-19. Clones were sequenced by immunoSEQ multiplex PCR, and TCRdb holds only the in-frame ones, with some missing. The data contain around 250,000 clones, roughly four fifths of them seen just once; the ten biggest clones take up over 1.5%. The sequencing input was peripheral blood. Receptors originate from a woman at least 80 years old with acute or convalescent COVID-19.

This chain connects TRBV18 to TRBJ1-1, with a tentative D call TRBD1 (6 bases). Per germline, CDR1 KGHSH and CDR2 LQKENI. The CDR3 covers 13 residues. The ends were cut back, 6 bases at V and 7 bases at J, with 15 bases in the middle. This chain's CDR3 is CASSLGQTIEAFF. The CDR3, as DNA: TGTGCCAGCTCCCTTGGACAGACCATTGAAGCTTTCTTT.

The chain employs TRBV6-5 and TRBJ2-2; TRBD2 is a possible D gene (5 bases). In germline, CDR1 is MNHEY, CDR2 SVGAGI. Trimming left V 5 bases short and J 6 bases short, with 13 bases between. This CDR3 is 14 amino acids long. CDR3 coding DNA: TGTGCCAGCAGTCCTCCGGCGCGGGCCGGGGAGCTGTTTTTT. It is translated as CASSPPARAGELFF.

The chain has TRBV18 and TRBJ1-6, with D maybe TRBD1 (5 bases). The germline V gene encodes CDR1 KGHSH and CDR2 LQKENI. This CDR3 has 14 residues. V lost 2 bases to trimming and J lost 8 bases, with 10 bases between them. CDR3 bases: TGTGCCAGCTCACCAGGGGCAGGAGATTCACCCCTCCACTTT. It codes for CASSPGAGDSPLHF. The variable domain in full, with the rest retrieved from reference TRBV18 and TRBJ1-6, is NAGVMQNPRHLVRRRGQEARLRCSPMKGHSHVYWYRQLPEEGLKFMVYLQKENIIDESGMPKERFSAEFPKEGPSILRIQQVVRGDSAAYFCASSPGAGDSPLHFGNGTRLTVT.

The chain carries TRBV3-1 (or the pseudogene TRBV3-2) and TRBJ2-7; 8 bases are a match to TRBD1. The CDR3 totals 15 residues. The germline V gene encodes CDR1 LGHDT and CDR2 YNNKEL (reference sequence). J was trimmed by 3 bases and V by 2 bases; bases with no gene match: 6. The CDR3 nucleotides are TGTGCCAGCAGCCAATCAGGGGGCAGGTACTACGAGCAGTACTTC. Protein product: CASSQSGGRYYEQYF.

The chain has TRBV5-1 and TRBJ1-4; TRBD1 matches 9 bases. CDR3 length: 14 residues. The V segment lost 0 bases and the J segment 10 bases; nucleotides outside the gene matches: 4. Germline CDR1 SGHRS, CDR2 YFSETQ. In DNA, the CDR3 is TGCGCCAGCAGCTTGGCGGGACAGGGAGGAAAACTGTTTTTT. Protein product: CASSLAGQGGKLFF.

V usage is TRBV7-9 and J usage is TRBJ1-2, with unresolved D. Trimming took off 5 bases at V and 7 bases at J, with 11 bases between the two ends. The CDR3 is 12 amino acids. Germline assignment: CDR1 SEHNR and CDR2 FQNEAQ (reference sequence). This CDR3 is CASSPRGSGYTF. The DNA of the CDR3 is TGTGCCAGCAGCCCACGGGGTTCTGGCTACACCTTC.

J is TRBJ2-7 and V is TRBV5-4; D unclear. There are 13 residues in the CDR3. Germline V lookup: CDR1 SGHNT, CDR2 YYREEE (reference sequence). Deletions cut 1 base from V and 5 bases from J, with 10 bases between. DNA for the CDR3: TGTGCCAGCAGCTTGTACGGTCGAGACGAGCAGTACTTC. It specifies CASSLYGRDEQYF. Full variable domain (outside the CDR3, taken from reference TRBV5-4 and TRBJ2-7): ETGVTQSPTHLIKTRGQQVTLRCSSQSGHNTVSWYQQALGQGPQFIFQYYREEENGRGNFPPRFSGLQFPNYSSELNVNALELDDSALYLCASSLYGRDEQYFGPGTRLTVT.

The sample holds one count of this clone. The chain couples TRBV5-1 to TRBJ1-2; D is perhaps TRBD1 (6 bases). The CDR3 is 13 amino acids. CDR1 and CDR2 (germline): SGHRS, YFSETQ. Trimming shortened V by 4 bases and J by 4 bases, and 11 bases separated the two germline ends. The CDR3 bases are TGCGCCAGCAGCGACACAGGGACCTATGGCTACACCTTC. Translation: CASSDTGTYGYTF.

This clone came up a few times. The chain has TRBV6-6 and TRBJ1-3; 7 bases agree with TRBD1. V shed 6 bases, J shed 3 bases, and the junction held 11 bases outside the gene matches. CDR3 length: 16 amino acids. Germline V gives CDR1 MNHNY, CDR2 SVGAGI (reference sequence). Written as DNA, the CDR3 is TGTGCCAGCAGCACGTGGACAGGATTAAGTGGAAACACCATATATTTT. As protein: CASSTWTGLSGNTIYF.

This clone was seen a handful of times. The CDR3 sequence: CASSEGWRDNEKLFF. Written as DNA, the CDR3 is TGTGCCAGCAGTGAAGGTTGGCGGGATAATGAAAAACTGTTTTTT. The V and J genes are TRBV6-1 and TRBJ1-4; D uncertain. The CDR3 loop spans 15 amino acids. Per germline, CDR1 MNHNS and CDR2 SASEGT. V was clipped by 1 base and J by 4 bases, with 10 bases between them.

This chain connects TRBV7-3 to TRBJ1-2; D gene uncertain. The length of the CDR3 is 13 residues. CDR1 SGHTA and CDR2 FQGTGA come from the germline V gene. Trimming shortened V by 5 bases and J by 5 bases, and 12 bases separated the two germline ends. This CDR3 is CASSPRTGYGYTF. CDR3 DNA sequence: TGTGCCAGCAGCCCACGGACGGGGTATGGCTACACCTTC.

The table lists this clone with a count of one. This rearrangement joins TRBV29-1 to TRBJ1-3; possibly TRBD1 for D (6 bases). The germline gives CDR1 SQVTM, CDR2 ANQGSEA. The CDR3 extends over 11 amino acids. Trimming pared 5 bases from V and 9 bases from J, leaving 11 bases between. Written as DNA, the CDR3 is TGCAGCGTTAAGTCAGGGGTCACCATATATTTT. It specifies CSVKSGVTIYF.

The chain joins TRBV7-9 to TRBJ1-1; D gene ambiguous. Trimming removed 3 bases at V and 4 bases at J, with 9 bases between. Germline V gene data show CDR1 as SEHNR and CDR2 as FQNEAQ (reference sequence). The CDR3 contains 13 residues. The CDR3 spells CASSFPPSTEAFF. For the CDR3, the DNA is TGTGCCAGCAGCTTCCCCCCGTCCACTGAAGCTTTCTTT.

This chain connects TRBV3-1 (or the pseudogene TRBV3-2) to TRBJ1-4; TRBD1 matches at 8 bases. CDR3 length: 14 amino acids. V lost 3 bases to trimming and J lost 3 bases; unmatched junction nucleotides: 0. Germline loops: CDR1 LGHDT, CDR2 YNNKEL (reference sequence). The CDR3 bases are TGTGCCAGCAGCCAGGACAGGGCTAATGAAAAACTGTTTTTT. This codes for CASSQDRANEKLFF.